Shown below are 22 T cell receptor beta chains from a single sample sequenced in a study of T cell repertoires in cytomegalovirus infection. MiXCR, applied by TCRdb to the reads, yields one record per CDR3 protein. In the table there are approximately 500,000 distinct CDR3 sequences, 15% to 20% of which are singletons. The sequenced sample consisted of CD8+ T cells from PBMCs. The receptor source for this set is a human donor in good health (CMV status not recorded). Some clones in this sample may be carry-over from other donors' samples.

This clonotype was observed at least ten times. The chain couples TRBV7-9 to TRBJ1-2, with no clear D. This CDR3 spans 16 amino acids. Germline CDR1 is SEHNR and CDR2 is FQNEAQ (reference sequence). V lost 1 base and J 6 bases, leaving 18 bases between the germline ends. The CDR3 reads CASSLGVQAARDGYTF. The CDR3 coding sequence is TGTGCCAGCAGCTTAGGGGTTCAGGCAGCTAGAGATGGCTACACCTTC.

This chain uses TRBV3-1 with TRBJ1-1; 11 positions match TRBD1. The CDR3 spans 19 residues. Germline loops: CDR1 LGHDT, CDR2 YNNKEL (reference sequence). The V gene end was trimmed by 3 bases and the J gene end by 0 bases; junction bases not matched to a gene: 12. CDR3 nucleotide sequence: TGTGCCAGCAGCCAGAGCATCGGGACAGGGGGATGGGTGAACACTGAAGCTTTCTTT. Translation: CASSQSIGTGGWVNTEAFF.

This clonotype has a handful of counts. The J gene is TRBJ2-2, the V gene TRBV6-5; D is unresolved. The CDR3 totals 15 residues. Germline V gene sequence: CDR1 MNHEY, CDR2 SVGAGI. Trimming removed 2 bases at V and 5 bases at J, with 12 bases between. CDR3: CASSYGLESTGELFF. The CDR3 DNA reads as TGTGCCAGCAGTTACGGGCTAGAATCGACCGGGGAGCTGTTTTTT.

On this clonotype: A much more abundant neighbour one base away suggests this may be a read error. The chain joins TRBV7-6 to TRBJ1-1; possible D gene TRBD1, 5 bases. The CDR3 is 14 residues long. The germline V gene has CDR1 SGHVS and CDR2 FNYEAQ. The CDR3 DNA sequence: TGTGCCAGCAGCTTAGCGCCAGGGATACCTGAAGCTCTCTTT. Amino acid sequence: CASSLAPGIPEALF.

The chain links TRBV18 to TRBJ2-2; 11 nucleotides align to TRBD2. The CDR3 has 22 amino acids. J gave up 4 bases and V 3 bases, and 22 bases lay outside the gene matches. The germline V gene encodes CDR1 KGHSH and CDR2 LQKENI. The CDR3: CASSPNFSGTGTSGLVTGELFF. CDR3 nucleotides: TGTGCCAGCTCACCGAACTTTTCCGGGACAGGGACTAGCGGATTGGTCACCGGGGAGCTGTTTTTT.

The CDR3 sequence: CSARGRGPGANVLTF. The CDR3 region has the DNA TGCAGTGCTAGAGGCAGGGGGCCTGGGGCCAACGTCCTGACTTTC. The chain links TRBV20-1 to TRBJ2-6; 8 bases map to TRBD1. Looked up from germline, CDR1 is DFQATT and CDR2 is SNEGSKA (reference sequence). J gave up 2 bases and V 1 base, and 1 base lay outside the gene matches. CDR3 size: 15 residues.

This clonotype was seen many times. CDR3 sequence: CASSYRAELAKNIQYF. The CDR3 DNA reads TGTGCCAGCAGTTACCGGGCAGAACTAGCCAAAAACATTCAGTACTTC. The chain carries TRBV6-1 and TRBJ2-4, with D unclear. V gave up 5 bases and J gave up 0 bases, with 14 bases separating them. Germline assignment: CDR1 MNHNS and CDR2 SASEGT. The CDR3 has 16 amino acids.

Only a few counts were recorded for this clonotype. The genes are TRBV20-1 and TRBJ2-1; 11 bases fit TRBD2. The CDR3 sequence is 19 residues long. Germline CDR1 DFQATT, CDR2 SNEGSKA (reference sequence). V shed 3 bases and J 0 bases; nucleotides not matched to a gene: 13. The CDR3 here is CSARGPGTSGSSSYNEQFF. For the CDR3, the DNA is TGCAGTGCTAGGGGGCCGGGGACTAGCGGTTCTAGCTCCTACAATGAGCAGTTCTTC.

This clonotype was counted ten times or more. The chain combines TRBV19 with TRBJ1-1; D not certain. The V and J ends lost 4 bases and 0 bases respectively, with 9 bases between them. Germline assignment: CDR1 LNHDA and CDR2 SQIVND (reference sequence). The CDR3 is 14 residues long. CDR3 nucleotide sequence: TGTGCCAGTAGTAGGTACAGCATGAACACTGAAGCTTTCTTT. Amino acids: CASSRYSMNTEAFF.

This clonotype has only a few counts. The chain has TRBV28 and TRBJ2-7, with D tentatively TRBD1 (6 bases). From germline, CDR1 is MDHEN and CDR2 SYDVKM. V gave up 4 bases and J gave up 1 base, with 11 bases separating them. The CDR3 runs 14 residues. The CDR3 here is CASSSRTESYEQYF. The CDR3 nucleotides read TGTGCCAGCAGTTCGCGGACAGAGTCCTACGAGCAGTACTTC.

V gene TRBV9 combines with J gene TRBJ2-2, with TRBD1 as a possible D gene (6 bases). This CDR3 contains 14 residues. Germline V gives CDR1 SGDLS, CDR2 YYNGEE. V was pared by 4 bases and J by 5 bases, with 12 bases between. CDR3 loop: CASSPQGLTGELFF. DNA of the CDR3: TGTGCCAGCAGCCCCCAGGGGTTAACCGGGGAGCTGTTTTTT.

This clonotype has ten or more counts. CDR3 in DNA: TGTGCCAGCAGCCCTAGACTAGCGGGAGTAGAAGCTAAAGAGACCCAGTACTTC. Its protein is CASSPRLAGVEAKETQYF. J is TRBJ2-5 and V is TRBV7-8; 12 bases are a match to TRBD2. Germline CDR1 is SGHVS and CDR2 is FQNEAQ. V shed 5 bases, J shed 3 bases, and the junction held 13 bases outside the gene matches. CDR3 size: 18 residues.

This clonotype showed up many times. The V gene is TRBV20-1, the J gene TRBJ2-1; 10 bases align to TRBD2. V lost 0 bases, J lost 5 bases, and 7 bases stayed unmatched. Germline assignment: CDR1 DFQATT and CDR2 SNEGSKA (reference sequence). CDR3 length equals 16 residues. The CDR3 here is CSARDLAGGPHNEQFF. CDR3 coding DNA: TGCAGTGCTAGAGATTTAGCGGGGGGTCCCCACAATGAGCAGTTCTTC.

There are many counts of this clonotype. The genes are TRBV27 and TRBJ2-7, with 7 bases that match TRBD2. V lost 7 bases, J lost 0 bases, and 3 bases stayed unmatched. Germline V gene data show CDR1 as MNHEY and CDR2 as SMNVEV (reference sequence). The CDR3 length is 13 residues. Here the CDR3 reads CASMGGSSYEQYF. The CDR3, as DNA: TGTGCCAGCATGGGAGGGAGCTCCTACGAGCAGTACTTC.

This clonotype was found many times. V usage is TRBV15 and J usage is TRBJ2-7; TRBD1 agrees at 8 bases. The CDR3 consists of 15 residues. The junction had 6 bases not matched to a gene; V was cut back by 0 bases and J by 5 bases. Germline V gene data show CDR1 as LNHNV and CDR2 as YYDKDF (reference sequence). The CDR3 DNA sequence: TGTGCCACCAGCAGAGACGGACAGGGAGATGACGAGCAGTACTTC. It yields the protein CATSRDGQGDDEQYF.

The chain couples TRBV28 to TRBJ2-1, with 12 positions matching TRBD2. CDR1 and CDR2 from the germline V gene are MDHEN and SYDVKM. The CDR3 extends over 17 amino acids. The ends lost 10 bases at V and 6 bases at J; junction bases unmatched: 16. The CDR3 region is CATERGRLAGESNEQFF. Here the CDR3 DNA reads TGTGCCACCGAGAGGGGCAGACTAGCGGGAGAGAGCAATGAGCAGTTCTTC.

The V gene is TRBV20-1, the J gene TRBJ2-7; D possibly matches TRBD1 or TRBD2 (5 bases each). Germline assignment: CDR1 DFQATT and CDR2 SNEGSKA (reference sequence). There are 15 residues in the CDR3. V was cut by 4 bases and J by 1 base, with 17 bases left in between. The CDR3 protein is CSATSNGDESYEQYF. The CDR3 DNA sequence: TGCAGTGCTACTTCGAACGGGGACGAATCCTACGAGCAGTACTTC.

This chain connects TRBV10-3 to TRBJ2-7, with a weak D call TRBD2 (6 bases). The V end lost 3 bases, the J end lost 9 bases, and 21 bases lay between the germline ends. Germline V gene sequence: CDR1 ENHRY, CDR2 SYGVKD. This CDR3 region has 15 residues. CDR3 protein: CAISDHGGEVTVQYF. The CDR3 DNA reads TGTGCCATCAGTGATCACGGCGGGGAAGTCACCGTGCAGTACTTC.

The J gene is TRBJ1-1, the V gene TRBV13, with D maybe TRBD1 (5 bases). The germline CDR1 and CDR2 sequences are PRHDT and FYEKMQ (reference sequence). The V end was cut by 0 bases, the J end by 4 bases, with 12 bases between. This CDR3 has 15 amino acids. The CDR3 bases are TGTGCCAGCAGCTTAGGGAGGGTGGGGGGCACTGAAGCTTTCTTT. Protein sequence: CASSLGRVGGTEAFF.

This clonotype showed up many times. V is TRBV6-1 and J is TRBJ2-7; D is unresolved. The V end lost 2 bases, the J end lost 2 bases, and 7 bases lay between the germline ends. This CDR3 has 13 amino acids. Germline V CDR1 and CDR2: MNHNS, SASEGT. The CDR3 DNA is TGTGCCAGCAGTGAAAGGGCAGCCTACGAGCAGTACTTC. Translated, it gives CASSERAAYEQYF.

V is TRBV4-1 and J is TRBJ2-7; D remains ambiguous. The CDR3 totals 13 residues. Germline-derived CDR1 and CDR2 are MGHRA and YSYEKL. V lost 0 bases to trimming and J lost 3 bases, with 6 bases between them. The CDR3: CASSQETGYEQYF. The DNA of the CDR3 is TGCGCCAGCAGCCAAGAGACGGGCTACGAGCAGTACTTC.

The gene calls are TRBV4-2 and TRBJ2-7; perhaps TRBD2 as D (6 bases). CDR3 length: 16 amino acids. V lost 1 base, J lost 0 bases, and 13 bases lay in between. CDR1 is LGHNA, CDR2 YNFKEQ, per germline. The chain's CDR3 is CASSQAIAESSYEQYF. Here the CDR3 DNA reads TGTGCCAGCAGCCAAGCCATAGCGGAGAGCTCCTACGAGCAGTACTTC.